The 16 T cell receptor beta chains below all came from one sample that was sequenced in a study of cytomegalovirus exposure and HLA in healthy donors. Researchers ran the PCR with 60 Vbeta and 13 Jbeta primers. Clones were sequenced by immunoSEQ multiplex PCR, and TCRdb holds only the in-frame ones, with some missing. The sample table includes around 150,000 clones. What was sequenced was PBMCs. These receptors were collected from a young man in good health and CMV-seronegative.

The rearrangement uses TRBV2 and TRBJ2-1, with D perhaps TRBD2 (7 bases). The CDR3 runs 15 residues. Trimming took off 6 bases at V and 4 bases at J, with 16 bases between the two ends. The germline V gene has CDR1 SNHLY and CDR2 FYNNEI. CDR3 loop: CASSLGGENYNEQFF. The CDR3 DNA reads TGTGCCAGCAGCCTAGGGGGGGAGAATTACAATGAGCAGTTCTTC.

V and J are TRBV27 and TRBJ2-3, with D perhaps matching TRBD2 (5 bases). V shed 7 bases and J shed 5 bases, with 13 bases lying between them. Per the germline V gene, CDR1 is MNHEY and CDR2 is SMNVEV (reference sequence). The length of the CDR3 is 13 residues. The chain's CDR3 is CASTRVGVDTQYF. CDR3 nucleotides: TGTGCCAGCACTCGGGTGGGAGTAGATACGCAGTATTTT.

This rearrangement joins TRBV7-2 to TRBJ2-1; 10 bases match TRBD2. The CDR3 length is 16 residues. V was clipped by 5 bases and J by 7 bases; unmatched bases: 11. Looked up from germline, CDR1 is SGHTA and CDR2 is FQGNSA. The CDR3 here is CASSLFTSGKVNEQFF. CDR3 bases: TGTGCCAGCAGCCTCTTCACTAGCGGGAAGGTTAATGAGCAGTTCTTC.

This rearrangement joins TRBV5-4 to TRBJ2-5, with TRBD1 as a possible D gene (5 bases). Germline V gene lookup returns CDR1 SGHNT and CDR2 YYREEE (reference sequence). V was shortened by 1 base and J by 0 bases, with 7 bases between the two germline ends. The CDR3 totals 14 residues. The CDR3 DNA follows: TGTGCCAGCAGCTTGAACAGGAACCAAGAGACCCAGTACTTC. This encodes CASSLNRNQETQYF.

The chain uses TRBV7-2 and TRBJ2-5; 9 nucleotides agree with TRBD2. The CDR3 sequence is 17 residues long. Per germline, CDR1 SGHTA and CDR2 FQGNSA. With V trimmed by 3 bases and J by 5 bases, 13 bases remained unmatched. CDR3 amino acids: CASSFMAGGPLGETQYF. The CDR3 DNA reads TGTGCCAGCAGCTTCATGGCGGGAGGGCCGTTGGGGGAGACCCAGTACTTC. Full variable domain (missing parts from reference TRBV7-2 and TRBJ2-5): GAGVSQSPSNKVTEKGKDVELRCDPISGHTALYWYRQSLGQGLEFLIYFQGNSAPDKSGLPSDRFSAERTGGSVSTLTIQRTQQEDSAVYLCASSFMAGGPLGETQYFGPGTRLLVL.

This chain links TRBV27 with TRBJ1-5; maybe TRBD1 (5 bases). Per the germline V gene, CDR1 is MNHEY and CDR2 is SMNVEV (reference sequence). Trimming removed 1 base at V and 2 bases at J, with 6 bases between. This CDR3 comprises 14 residues. The CDR3 bases are TGTGCCAGCAGTTTATGGGGGGGCAATCAGCCCCAGCATTTT. It yields the protein CASSLWGGNQPQHF.

The chain recombines TRBV6-5 with TRBJ1-1; a weak D match, TRBD1 (6 bases). CDR3 length equals 14 residues. The V gene lost 7 bases and the J gene lost 1 base, with 13 bases spanning the gap. Germline CDR1 is MNHEY and CDR2 is SVGAGI. DNA for the CDR3: TGTGCCAGCATCGCAGGGGATTGGAACACTGAAGCTTTCTTT. Amino acid sequence: CASIAGDWNTEAFF.

The chain employs TRBV5-4 and TRBJ1-2; D possibly corresponds to TRBD1 (5 bases). CDR3 size: 14 residues. V was clipped by 5 bases and J by 0 bases, with 11 bases between them. Germline V gene lookup returns CDR1 SGHNT and CDR2 YYREEE (reference sequence). This chain's CDR3 is CASSLQGTNYGYTF. The CDR3 DNA reads TGTGCCAGCAGTCTGCAGGGTACTAACTATGGCTACACCTTC.

The chain links TRBV6-5 to TRBJ1-2; TRBD1 might be the D (5 bases). The germline CDR1 and CDR2 sequences are MNHEY and SVGAGI. This CDR3 has 16 residues. V lost 4 bases, J lost 4 bases, and 19 bases lay in between. The chain's CDR3 is CASSSLTGGAVYGYTF. CDR3 DNA sequence: TGTGCCAGCAGTTCCCTTACCGGAGGGGCAGTCTATGGCTACACCTTC.

The chain carries TRBV2 and TRBJ1-5, with 7 bases lining up with TRBD1. V was clipped by 6 bases and J by 6 bases; unmatched bases: 5. The CDR3 loop spans 13 amino acids. Per germline, CDR1 SNHLY and CDR2 FYNNEI. The CDR3 DNA is TGTGCCAGCAGAGAGGGGGCAGGTCAGCCCCAGCATTTT. Translated, it gives CASREGAGQPQHF.

The rearrangement links TRBV6-6 to TRBJ1-2, with 7 bases that match TRBD1. V lost 0 bases and J lost 7; bases outside the gene matches: 5. The V gene's germline CDR1 is MNHNY and CDR2 SVGAGI (reference sequence). The CDR3 sequence is 14 residues long. CDR3 DNA sequence: TGTGCCAGCAGTTACTCGCCAGGGGGTTCTGGCTACACCTTC. Its translation is CASSYSPGGSGYTF.

The V and J genes are TRBV13 and TRBJ2-7; 9 positions match TRBD2. Germline CDR1 reads PRHDT; CDR2 reads FYEKMQ (reference sequence). This CDR3 has 15 amino acids. Trimming cost V 3 bases and J 3 bases; bases outside gene matches: 6. The CDR3 spells CASSFKKAGGYEQYF. The CDR3 DNA sequence: TGTGCCAGCAGCTTTAAGAAAGCGGGAGGCTACGAGCAGTACTTC.

This chain connects TRBV7-2 to TRBJ2-2; 12 positions match TRBD2. V gave up 5 bases and J gave up 5 bases; unmatched junction bases: 9. The CDR3 covers 17 residues. Germline V gene data show CDR1 as SGHTA and CDR2 as FQGNSA. The CDR3 coding sequence is TGTGCCAGCAGCCCCCAGACTAGCGGGAGTAAAACCGGGGAGCTGTTTTTT. Its protein is CASSPQTSGSKTGELFF.

The rearrangement uses TRBV6-4 and TRBJ2-3, with TRBD1 as a possible D gene (5 bases). Trimming pared 2 bases from V and 0 bases from J, leaving 9 bases between. Germline values: CDR1 MRHNA, CDR2 SNTAGT. CDR3 length: 15 amino acids. The CDR3 loop is CASSDRGLSTDTQYF. Here the CDR3 DNA reads TGTGCCAGCAGTGACAGGGGCCTTAGCACAGATACGCAGTATTTT.

The chain uses TRBV5-6 and TRBJ2-7, with D possibly TRBD2 on 5 matching bases. Deletions cut 6 bases from V and 5 bases from J, with 21 bases between. The CDR3 spans 15 residues. In germline, CDR1 is SGHDT, CDR2 YYEEEE. CDR3 in amino acids: CASTKSLATSDEQYF. The CDR3 nucleotides read TGTGCCAGCACCAAATCGCTAGCCACCTCAGACGAGCAGTACTTC.

The V call is TRBV6-1, the J call TRBJ1-4; D is perhaps TRBD1 (5 bases). The CDR3 sequence is 13 residues long. The V and J ends lost 6 bases and 6 bases respectively, with 11 bases between them. Per germline, CDR1 MNHNS and CDR2 SASEGT. The DNA of the CDR3 is TGTGCCAGCAGGGGGGGTGGCGATGAAAAACTGTTTTTT. Protein sequence: CASRGGGDEKLFF.